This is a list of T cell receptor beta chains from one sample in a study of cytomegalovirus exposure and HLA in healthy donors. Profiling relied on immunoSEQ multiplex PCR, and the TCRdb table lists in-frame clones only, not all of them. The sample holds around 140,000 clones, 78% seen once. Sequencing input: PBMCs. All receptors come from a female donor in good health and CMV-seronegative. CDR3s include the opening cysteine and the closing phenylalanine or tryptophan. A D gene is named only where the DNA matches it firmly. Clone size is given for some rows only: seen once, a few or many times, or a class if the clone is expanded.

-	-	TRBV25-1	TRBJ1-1	TGTGCCAGCAAGAGAGGGGGGGCGAACACTGAAGCTTTCTTT	CASKRGGANTEAFF
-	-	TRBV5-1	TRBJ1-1	TGCGCCAGCAGCCAAACAGGATCGGTGGCCCGAACTGAAGCTTTCTTT	CASSQTGSVARTEAFF
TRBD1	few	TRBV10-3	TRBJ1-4	TGTGCCATCAGTGAGGGACAGGGGATAAATGAAAAACTGTTTTTT	CAISEGQGINEKLFF
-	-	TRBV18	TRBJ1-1	TGTGCCAGCTCACCACCATCAGGGATTTGGACTGAAGCTTTCTTT	CASSPPSGIWTEAFF
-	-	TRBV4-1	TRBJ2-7	TGCGCCAGCAGCCAAGACCCTAGGAACTACGAGCAGTACTTC	CASSQDPRNYEQYF
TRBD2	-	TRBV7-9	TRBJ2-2	TGTGCCAGCAGCTTAGCGGGAACAGCGGGGCGTACCGGGGAGCTGTTTTTT	CASSLAGTAGRTGELFF
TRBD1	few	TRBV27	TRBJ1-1	TGTGCCAGCAGTCCCTACAGGGGAGAGGACACTGAAGCTTTCTTT	CASSPYRGEDTEAFF
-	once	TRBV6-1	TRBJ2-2	TGTGCCAGCAGATCCGTCGGACAGAGCACCGGGGAGCTGTTTTTT	CASRSVGQSTGELFF
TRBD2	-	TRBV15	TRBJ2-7	TGTGCCACCAGCAGAGTCGGACTAGCGGGATCCTACGAGCAGTACTTC	CATSRVGLAGSYEQYF
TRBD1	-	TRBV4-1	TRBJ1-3	TGCGCCAGCAGCCCACTATTGACAGGGAGTGGAAACACCATATATTTT	CASSPLLTGSGNTIYF
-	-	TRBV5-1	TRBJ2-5	TGCGCCAGCAGCTTGGCGACACACCAAGAGACCCAGTACTTC	CASSLATHQETQYF
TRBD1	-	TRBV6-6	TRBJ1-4	TGTGCCAGCAGTTACTCGAACAGGGGCTTAGGAAAACTGTTTTTT	CASSYSNRGLGKLFF
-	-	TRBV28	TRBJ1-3	TGTGCCAGCAGGGGGGAGGGCAACACCATATATTTT	CASRGEGNTIYF